What follows describes a single TCR beta chain. This clone occurred many times. Its antigen is not yet known. No base quality information exists; no much larger clone differs at one position. Using the deep immunoSEQ assay, TCR CDR3 regions were amplified from genomic DNA by multiplex PCR. Extracted genomic DNA from each cell subset was spread evenly across all wells of several immunoSEQ 96-well plates, with each plate serving as a replicate. For sorted subsets, about 0.2 ug genomic DNA, equal to 30,000 or so T cell genomes, was loaded into each replicate PCR. The purified libraries were quantified using a Qubit 3.0 fluorometer, sized with a Bioanalyzer 2100, and then quantified again using the KAPA Library Quantification kit. Every immunoSEQ 96-well plate was sequenced on a dedicated single-read 150-cycle Illumina NextSeq 550 flow cell. The authors processed their data as follows. Because only junctional sequences without quality scores were contained in the immunoSEQ output, filtering matching that applied to full-length reads could not be performed. To assign V/J genes and CDR3, sequences were annotated using PyIR, a Python wrapper for IgBLAST v1.9, with IMGT germline references. Any read was removed if the V/J assignment was weak (E-value above 1e-6), the CDR3 was missing, or the read contained stop codons, out-of-frame junctions, or ambiguous translated residues. V3J clonotypes were defined as sequences sharing an identical inferred V gene, J gene, and CDR3 amino acid sequence. To compute the percentage overlap between repertoires, the number of shared unique clonotypes was divided by the size of the smaller repertoire. RTK rarefaction, the Chao1 estimator, and Recon v2.1 estimates of unobserved clonotypes were used to assess repertoire richness. Generation probabilities were computed with OLGA for all TCRbeta clonotypes obtained by the gDNA method from several donors. TCRdb holds this immuneACCESS table with in-frame rearrangements only. Some clones are missing; in checked studies, unresolved V genes explain under half, and the rest has no known cause. The V and J calls and the clone size are those of that table, but D and trimming were determined from the DNA. The sample yields roughly 850,000 clones; around 96% were counted once. The biggest ten clones account for about 0.25% of the sample.

The data originate from a study of shared clonotypes between healthy human individuals (dated by TCRdb to 2019 to 2021). A note on the overall study: The cohort included three men and a couple of women between 18 and 49 years of age. For each donor, three plates each were used for CD4 naive and CD4 memory, two plates were used for CD8 naive, and one plate was used for CD8 memory. To estimate repertoire size and how much clonotype sharing occurs between individuals, the study deeply sequenced the blood TCR repertoires of roughly 5 healthy adults. Libraries were prepared and TCR repertoires were sequenced by different laboratories using diverse techniques, in order to increase sequencing depth and limit assay-specific biases. Between about 0.9 and 10 billion PBMCs per donor were obtained by leukapheresis. The paper as a whole reports these results and caveats: Sampling was restricted to blood, and TCR repertoires in tissue are likely to differ from TCR repertoires in blood. Estimated clonotype richness was generally larger for naive than for memory subsets. The small number of donors limited the genetic and exposure-history diversity represented. Even with the large sequencing depth, rarefaction of the sorted-subset datasets indicated that sequencing was incomplete. When a handful of donors were compared, the shared fraction of clonotypes was roughly 5% for naive CD4, roughly 3.4% for naive CD8, about 2.4% for memory CD4, and 0.35% to 0.4% for memory CD8. Compared with non-shared clonotypes, clonotypes shared by all four sorted-subset donors had higher generation probabilities. Based on pairwise subsampling, the degree of clonotype sharing among donors was expected to be affected by sequencing depth.

Cut back by 4 bases and 1 base, the V and J ends lie 10 bases apart. Including the terminal cysteine and phenylalanine, the CDR3 comprises 14 residues. Only the CDR3 region is kept as DNA, spanning 42 bases read in frame from base 1. CDR1 and CDR2 were assigned from the germline V gene (reference sequence) as SEHNR and FQNEAQ. For the CD8 naive samples, CD45RO-negative cells were positively selected for CCR7, yielding a CD45RA+CCR7+ population from which TemRA cells were excluded. Donors were healthy HIV-negative adults with no recently reported acute infections or vaccinations. Every donor was a Caucasian adult living in Nashville, Tennessee, USA. Blood was obtained by leukapheresis, after which PBMCs were separated by Ficoll-Histopaque density gradient centrifugation and cryopreserved in liquid nitrogen vapor phase. Analytical flow cytometry was used to check the purity and quantity of each magnetically sorted T cell population. Genomic DNA was isolated from every sorted fraction and measured by UV absorbance on a Nanodrop 2000c.

The sequence links TRBV7-9 to TRBJ1-1; no confident D gene assignment can be made. The sample was naive CD8+ T cells sorted from blood. In light of the paper, this sample's cell subset or site label describes: CD45RA+CCR7+. The sequence was collected from a man aged 30 to 39 in good health. For the CDR3, the sequence is CASSSTEWNTEAFF. The bases are TGTGCCAGCAGCTCCACCGAATGGAACACTGAAGCTTTCTTT.